The clone carrying this T cell receptor beta chain appeared many times. Its target is not known. Germline CDR1 MGHDK, CDR2 SYGVNS. The length of the CDR3 is 13 residues. Deletions cut 3 bases from V and 0 bases from J, with 3 bases between. Over 190 million TCR-beta sequences (from 15-18 subjects) were yielded by each sequencing run. TCRdb called the 5' RACE reads again in MiXCR, with one record for every CDR3 protein. The table includes roughly 52,000 distinct CDR3 sequences, over 4.5% detected once. The sorted libraries drew on 800,000 to 1,000,000 T cells that were CD4+ or CD8+. These data are taken from a study of neurological immune-mediated disorders. Regarding the study as a whole: No CDR3 amino acid sequences were shared by expanded clones across subjects, suggesting private repertoires in all groups.

The chain has TRBV25-1 and TRBJ2-1, with no clear D. The clonotype originates from a woman between 18 and 29 years old with multiple sclerosis. Sequencing used CD4+ T cells from blood. The CDR3 region is CASSDSSYNEQFF. DNA of the CDR3: TGTGCCAGCAGTGACAGCTCCTACAATGAGCAGTTCTTC. Looking up the rest from reference TRBV25-1 and TRBJ2-1 gives the full variable domain: EADIYQTPRYLVIGTGKKITLECSQTMGHDKMYWYQQDPGMELHLIHYSYGVNSTEKGDLSSESTVSRIRTEHFPLTLESARPSHTSQYLCASSDSSYNEQFFGPGTRLTVL.